The 8 T cell receptor beta chains presented below share a single source sample, sequenced in a study of identical twins. TCRdb fed the 5' RACE reads into MiXCR, producing one record per CDR3 protein. The sample lists approximately 600,000 distinct CDR3 sequences; 9.6% were seen once. These data also formed part of another study, on yellow fever vaccine responses in identical twins.

Input material: PBMCs. The receptors shown here come from a woman between 18 and 30 years old in good health.

This clonotype was recorded a few times. The chain recombines TRBV15 with TRBJ2-3, with 7 bases fitting TRBD2. Trimming cost V 0 bases and J 0 bases; bases outside gene matches: 3. This CDR3 spans 16 amino acids. Germline values: CDR1 LNHNV, CDR2 YYDKDF (reference sequence). CDR3 nucleotide sequence: TGTGCCACCAGCAGAGATTACGGGGGGAGCACAGATACGCAGTATTTT. Its translation: CATSRDYGGSTDTQYF.

This clonotype was observed a handful of times. The V gene is TRBV20-1, the J gene TRBJ2-5; D is perhaps TRBD1 (6 bases). The CDR3 contains 14 residues. Germline CDR1 DFQATT, CDR2 SNEGSKA (reference sequence). V was cut by 6 bases and J by 4 bases, with 18 bases left in between. In DNA form, the CDR3 reads TGCAGTGCCTACAGGGCCTCCGCCGGAGAGACCCAGTACTTC. This gives the protein CSAYRASAGETQYF.

This clonotype turned up a few times. The J gene is TRBJ1-2, the V gene TRBV11-2, with D perhaps TRBD1 (5 bases). The V gene's germline CDR1 is SGHAT and CDR2 FQNNGV. This CDR3 contains 17 residues. V was shortened by 4 bases and J by 3 bases, with 21 bases between the two germline ends. Written as DNA, the CDR3 is TGTGCCAGCAGCTCCGGGCCGGGACTACAACTCTACTATGGCTACACCTTC. It encodes CASSSGPGLQLYYGYTF.

In regard to this clonotype: A much larger clonotype is one base distant, so this may be a read error. The chain links TRBV6-6 to TRBJ2-2; no clear D. The CDR3 contains 13 residues. Per germline, CDR1 MNHNY and CDR2 SVGAGI (reference sequence). The CDR3 bases are TGTACCAGCACCAACTCTCGGTCCGGGGAGCTGTTTTTT. This sequence encodes CTSTNSRSGELFF.

This clonotype came up a few times. The chain links TRBV4-3 to TRBJ2-5, with D possibly TRBD2 on 5 matching bases. The CDR3 loop spans 15 amino acids. Germline CDR1 and CDR2: LGHNA and YSLEER. Trimming pared 0 bases from V and 4 bases from J, leaving 12 bases between. CDR3 residues: CASSQDLRGRETQYF. The CDR3 DNA follows: TGCGCCAGCAGCCAAGATTTACGGGGTAGAGAGACCCAGTACTTC.

This clonotype was seen a handful of times. This chain joins TRBV7-9 and TRBJ1-5; D gene unclear. V shed 5 bases and J shed 1 base, with 15 bases lying between them. CDR3 size: 16 residues. The germline V gene encodes CDR1 SEHNR and CDR2 FQNEAQ (reference sequence). The CDR3 region is CASSPGAVLSNQPQHF. In DNA, the CDR3 is TGTGCCAGCAGCCCCGGAGCGGTTCTGAGCAATCAGCCCCAGCATTTT.

This clonotype was found many times. The chain joins TRBV11-1 to TRBJ2-1; D is uncertain. Per the germline V gene, CDR1 is SGHAT and CDR2 is FQDESV (reference sequence). The CDR3 consists of 19 residues. Trimming left V 1 base short and J 4 bases short, with 23 bases between. DNA of the CDR3: TGTGCCAGCAGCTTAGGGTCGTTAGGACCCAGGAATTTGTACAATGAGCAGTTCTTC. It translates to CASSLGSLGPRNLYNEQFF.

This clonotype was counted ten times or more. This chain joins TRBV4-3 and TRBJ2-7; 11 bases are shared with TRBD2. This CDR3 is 15 amino acids long. V trimming: 1 base; J trimming: 3 bases; junction bases outside the gene matches: 2. The germline gives CDR1 LGHNA, CDR2 YSLEER. The CDR3 is CASSQVLAGGYEQYF. DNA of the CDR3: TGCGCCAGCAGCCAAGTTCTAGCGGGAGGCTACGAGCAGTACTTC.